These 9 T cell receptor beta chains were sequenced from one sample in a study of lymphopenia after photon versus proton radiotherapy. Here immunoSEQ multiplex PCR was the method, and the copy in TCRdb shows in-frame clones only, minus some. The sample holds some 21,000 clones, 85% seen once. Specimen: peripheral blood, collected from a patient treated with photon-based radiotherapy. These receptors all come from a man between 60 and 75 years old with pancreatic cancer.

Turning to this clone: This likely stems from a read error, as it lies one base from a far larger clone. The rearrangement joins TRBV4-1 to TRBJ2-7, with TRBD2 identical over 7 bases. Germline CDR1 MGHRA, CDR2 YSYEKL. This CDR3 region has 16 residues. The junction had 15 bases not matched to a gene; V was cut back by 5 bases and J by 5 bases. CDR3 in amino acids: CASSSPWGGGVNEQYF. CDR3 DNA sequence: TGCGCCAGCAGCTCTCCGTGGGGGGGAGGGGTAAACGAGCAGTACTTC.

This chain connects TRBV7-3 to TRBJ2-6, with no clear D. CDR1 is SGHTA and CDR2 is FQGTGA in the germline V gene. Trimming removed 0 bases from V and 4 bases from J, with 13 bases in between. This CDR3 is 17 amino acids long. CDR3 coding DNA: TGTGCCAGCAGCTTAACGTTGTTAGGGCAAGGGGCCAACGTCCTGACTTTC. This translates into CASSLTLLGQGANVLTF.

The chain joins TRBV5-1 to TRBJ2-2; 9 bases are shared with TRBD1. CDR1 and CDR2 (germline): SGHRS, YFSETQ. CDR3 length equals 17 residues. The ends lost 3 bases at V and 0 bases at J; junction bases unmatched: 6. The CDR3 DNA reads as TGCGCCAGCAGCTCTAGGACAGGGGCCACGAACACCGGGGAGCTGTTTTTT. Translation gives CASSSRTGATNTGELFF. The full variable domain, with the rest looked up from reference TRBV5-1 and TRBJ2-2, is KAGVTQTPRYLIKTRGQQVTLSCSPISGHRSVSWYQQTPGQGLQFLFEYFSETQRNKGNFPGRFSGRQFSNSRSEMNVSTLELGDSALYLCASSSRTGATNTGELFFGEGSRLTVL.

This clone was seen a single time. The chain is built from TRBV19 and TRBJ2-7; D may be TRBD1 (5 bases). The CDR3 loop spans 13 amino acids. Trimming removed 5 bases at V and 12 bases at J, with 20 bases between. CDR1 and CDR2 (germline): LNHDA, SQIVND (reference sequence). CDR3: CASSPREAGWRYF. The CDR3 DNA follows: TGTGCCAGTAGTCCACGAGAGGCAGGGTGGCGGTACTTC.

The V call is TRBV6-4, the J call TRBJ2-5; D is unclear. The CDR3 totals 11 residues. CDR1 and CDR2 from the germline V gene are MRHNA and SNTAGT. Trimming cost V 8 bases and J 7 bases, with 11 bases left between them. The DNA for the CDR3 is TGTGCCAGCGGGAAGTTTGGGACCCAGTACTTC. Translated: CASGKFGTQYF.

This clone was found a few times. The V and J genes are TRBV30 and TRBJ2-2; the match to TRBD2 covers 13 bases. The CDR3 has 16 residues. V shed 2 bases and J 7 bases; nucleotides not matched to a gene: 7. The germline V gene encodes CDR1 GTSNPN and CDR2 SVGIG (reference sequence). The DNA of the CDR3 is TGTGCCTGGAGTCTAGGACTAGCGGGGGCCGTCGGGGAGCTGTTTTTT. It yields the protein CAWSLGLAGAVGELFF.

The chain couples TRBV5-1 to TRBJ2-7; TRBD1 might be the D (6 bases). Per germline, CDR1 SGHRS and CDR2 YFSETQ. The CDR3 is made up of 14 amino acids. Trimming left V 0 bases short and J 0 bases short, with 7 bases between. The CDR3, as DNA: TGCGCCAGCAGCTTGGTAGGGGGCTCCTACGAGCAGTACTTC. It encodes CASSLVGGSYEQYF.

The CDR3 coding sequence is TGCGCCAGCAGCCAAGCTAGCGGGCTACTGAGGGGCAATGAGCAGTTCTTC. Its protein is CASSQASGLLRGNEQFF. The rearrangement links TRBV4-1 to TRBJ2-1; 8 bases map to TRBD2. Germline CDR1 reads MGHRA; CDR2 reads YSYEKL. After removal of 1 base from V and 6 bases from J, the junction contained 11 bases not matched to a gene. The CDR3 totals 17 residues.

There are a few counts of this clone. This chain uses TRBV10-3 with TRBJ1-2, with unresolved D. Germline V gene data show CDR1 as ENHRY and CDR2 as SYGVKD. The CDR3 is 13 amino acids. The V end lost 6 bases, the J end lost 4 bases, and 12 bases lay between the germline ends. In DNA form, the CDR3 reads TGTGCCATCAGCGACTATTCGCTCTATGGCTACACCTTC. Its protein is CAISDYSLYGYTF.